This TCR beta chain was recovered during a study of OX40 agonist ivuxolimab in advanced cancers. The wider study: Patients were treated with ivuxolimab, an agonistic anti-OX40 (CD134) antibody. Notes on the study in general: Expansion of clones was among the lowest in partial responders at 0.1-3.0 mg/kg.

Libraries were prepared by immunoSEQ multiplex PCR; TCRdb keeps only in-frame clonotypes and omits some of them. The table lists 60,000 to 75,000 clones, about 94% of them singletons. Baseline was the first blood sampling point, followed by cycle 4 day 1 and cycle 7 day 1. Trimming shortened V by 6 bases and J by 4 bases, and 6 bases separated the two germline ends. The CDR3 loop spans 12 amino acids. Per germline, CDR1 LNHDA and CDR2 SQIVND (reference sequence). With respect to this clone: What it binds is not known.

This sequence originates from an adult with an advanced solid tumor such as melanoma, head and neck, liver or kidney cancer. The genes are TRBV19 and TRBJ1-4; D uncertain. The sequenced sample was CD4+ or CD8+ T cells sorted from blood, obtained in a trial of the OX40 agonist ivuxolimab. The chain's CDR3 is CASREINEKLFF. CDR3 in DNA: TGTGCCAGTAGGGAGATTAATGAAAAACTGTTTTTT.